Listed here is a single TCR beta chain. This clonotype was detected many times. Its target antigen remains unknown. Base-call qualities are not available, and no considerably larger clone is one nucleotide away. This sample stems from a study of T cells in Graves' hyperthyroidism and ophthalmopathy (dated by TCRdb to the late 2010s). Background for the entire study: Peripheral blood samples were taken at the time of initial diagnosis, prior to any treatment. In addition, the study compared T-cell repertoires in thyroid tissue and in blood from roughly six Graves' hyperthyroidism patients. The 90 or so discovery patients were randomly split 7:3 into training and test sets. The paper reports TCR Vbeta CDR3 sequencing of some 140 peripheral blood samples: 43 ophthalmopathy, roughly 80 hyperthyroidism and around 17 progressor patients. To identify TCR V-J signatures that set the groups apart, the researchers used a discovery cohort of 100 patients, made up of 40 to 45 with Graves' ophthalmopathy and about 60 with stable Graves' hyperthyroidism. After blood sampling, hyperthyroidism patients were treated with methimazole at a starting dose of 30 mg daily, and ophthalmopathy patients were treated with high-dose intravenous methylprednisolone. An independent validation cohort of around 19 hyperthyroidism patients and 17 patients who later progressed to ophthalmopathy tested prospective prediction of ophthalmopathy. Overall study results and their limits: Sample size was not statistically predetermined, and investigators were not blinded to group allocation. A model built on a 13 V-J signature distinguished ophthalmopathy from stable hyperthyroidism, reaching about 89% sensitivity and around 81% specificity in cross-validation and 80%/75% in testing. In validation, the model predicted progression to ophthalmopathy with around 71% sensitivity and roughly 72% specificity, a median of around six months before onset. Most expanded thyroid clonotypes (frequency above 0.001) were also detected in blood, suggesting blood repertoires may reflect thyroid immune responses.

Hyperthyroidism patients were aged 18 to 65 years and newly diagnosed, with disease duration of less than 2 months. Any patient with an uncontrolled infection, another autoimmune disease, pregnancy or lactation was excluded. Clinical symptoms, serum thyroxine and TRAb, thyroid ultrasound, and orbital computed tomography formed the basis for the diagnoses. Blood from progressor patients was collected at the time of first diagnosis with hyperthyroidism, before any ophthalmopathy symptoms had appeared. PBMCs were isolated from more than 9 ml of fresh peripheral blood by Ficoll-Paque density gradient centrifugation. Patients classed as progressors first received a Graves' hyperthyroidism diagnosis and then went on to develop ophthalmopathy during follow-up. Total RNA was extracted using Trizol reagent, and RNA quality was assessed on an Agilent 2100 Bioanalyzer. V ends up 2 bases short and J 2 bases short, with an unmatched junction base count of 17. The CDR3 holds 20 amino acids from the cysteine to the phenylalanine. Of all the DNA, just the CDR3 is kept, 60 bases in frame from base 1. From a lookup of the germline V gene, CDR1 and CDR2 are MDHEN and SYDVKM.

TCR beta CDR3 regions were amplified from RNA transcripts. The TCR CDR3 was subjected to a first round of RT-PCR using the HTBI primer set and the Qiagen OneStep RT-PCR kit. A second multiplex PCR round built the libraries, followed by size selection and purification. Sequencing of the libraries was done on an Illumina HiSeq2000 using paired-end 100 bp reads. Under the source paper's analysis protocol: Raw data were processed with SOAPnuke, discarding reads with adapters, uncalled bases, mean Phred below 15, or no exact constant-primer or identifier match. High-quality paired reads were merged with COPE v1.2.5, and unique nucleotide sequences were defined as clonotypes. MiTCR v1.1 was used to align the clonotypes against IMGT TRBV, TRBD and TRBJ reference segments. Only V-J combinations with frequency above 0.0001, covering roughly 99% of repertoires, were analysed. A TCS score was defined as the ratio between F50 (clonal expansion) and ExV (chaos), using BLOSUM62-based TCRdist between CDR3 peptides within each V-J. Welch's t-statistics and random forest reduced fewer than 600 V-J features to under 15, which were used in a naive Bayes classifier (R e1071). The public sequencing data were trimmed at Q25 with fastp and processed into clonotypes with MiXCR by TCRdb, which kept only in-frame beta chains. Entries that share a CDR3 protein sequence are merged under the most common genes and DNA. None of the V and J calls come from the authors' own analysis; TCRdb made them. For this sample the table gives about 290,000 distinct CDR3 sequences, of which 10% to 15% were detected only once. The top ten hold almost 8% of the sample.

The chain uses TRBV28 and TRBJ1-5; 8 bases in the junction line up with TRBD1. This clonotype was sampled from a woman younger than 45 with Graves' hyperthyroidism that later progressed to Graves' ophthalmopathy. The sequenced material came from blood. The CDR3 has the sequence CASSLSTDRVGPGGNQPQHF. The DNA sequence is as follows: TGTGCCAGCAGTTTAAGTACGGACAGGGTCGGCCCTGGTGGCAATCAGCCCCAGCATTTT.